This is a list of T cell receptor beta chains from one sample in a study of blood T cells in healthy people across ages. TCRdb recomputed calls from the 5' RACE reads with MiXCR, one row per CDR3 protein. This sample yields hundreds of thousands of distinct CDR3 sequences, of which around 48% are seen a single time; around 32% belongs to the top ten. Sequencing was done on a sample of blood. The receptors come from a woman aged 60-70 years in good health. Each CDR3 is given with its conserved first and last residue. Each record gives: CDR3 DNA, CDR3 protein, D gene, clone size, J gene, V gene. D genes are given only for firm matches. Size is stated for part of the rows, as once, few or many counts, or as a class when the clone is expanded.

CDR3 DNA: TGTGCCAGCAGCCCCCGTAGTACGACAGGGCCCCGTACCTCCTACGAGCAGTACTTC; CDR3 protein: CASSPRSTTGPRTSYEQYF; D gene: TRBD1; clone size: many; J gene: TRBJ2-7; V gene: TRBV9
CDR3 DNA: TGCAGTGCTAGAGACCCGACTGGCGGGAGCTACAATGAGCAGTTCTTC; CDR3 protein: CSARDPTGGSYNEQFF; D gene: TRBD2; clone size: once; J gene: TRBJ2-1; V gene: TRBV20-1
CDR3 DNA: TGTGCCAGCAGTTTTGGACCAGGGGTAAGGGAGACCCAGTACTTC; CDR3 protein: CASSFGPGVRETQYF; D gene: -; clone size: -; J gene: TRBJ2-5; V gene: TRBV12-3/TRBV12-4
CDR3 DNA: TGTGCCAGCAGTTTCTTCGGGACTAGCGGTAGTCAGGAGCAGTTCTTC; CDR3 protein: CASSFFGTSGSQEQFF; D gene: TRBD2; clone size: -; J gene: TRBJ2-1; V gene: TRBV6-5
CDR3 DNA: TGTGCCAGCAGCCCGCCGGGACAGACCTCTGGAAACACCATATATTTT; CDR3 protein: CASSPPGQTSGNTIYF; D gene: TRBD1; clone size: -; J gene: TRBJ1-3; V gene: TRBV5-5
CDR3 DNA: TGTGCCACCAGCAGAGGGGGGGTCTTAGACTACAATGAGCAGTTCTTC; CDR3 protein: CATSRGGVLDYNEQFF; D gene: -; clone size: few; J gene: TRBJ2-1; V gene: TRBV15
CDR3 DNA: TGTGCTAGCAGCTCTTGGGGGGGCACTGAAGCTTTCTTT; CDR3 protein: CASSSWGGTEAFF; D gene: -; clone size: -; J gene: TRBJ1-1; V gene: TRBV7-2
CDR3 DNA: TGTGCCAGCAGTGACCTCAGGGCGAGGGGCACTGAAGCTTTCTTT; CDR3 protein: CASSDLRARGTEAFF; D gene: -; clone size: few; J gene: TRBJ1-1; V gene: TRBV12-3/TRBV12-4
CDR3 DNA: TGTGCCAGCAGTTTATCGAACGGGGAATCGGAAGAGACCCAGTACTTC; CDR3 protein: CASSLSNGESEETQYF; D gene: -; clone size: few; J gene: TRBJ2-5; V gene: TRBV28
CDR3 DNA: TGTGCCAGCAGCAAAGGAGGGGAGGATAATTATGGCTACACCTTC; CDR3 protein: CASSKGGEDNYGYTF; D gene: -; clone size: -; J gene: TRBJ1-2; V gene: TRBV7-2
CDR3 DNA: TGTGCCAGCACCCGACAGGGGCGCACCTACGAGCAGTACTTC; CDR3 protein: CASTRQGRTYEQYF; D gene: TRBD1; clone size: few; J gene: TRBJ2-7; V gene: TRBV7-2
CDR3 DNA: TGTGCCAGCAGTTACTCGATTAGTGGACAGGAAGCTTTCTTT; CDR3 protein: CASSYSISGQEAFF; D gene: -; clone size: -; J gene: TRBJ1-1; V gene: TRBV6-5
CDR3 DNA: TGTGCCAGCACCGGCGCGGGGACAGTAAGCAGTGGCTACACCTTC; CDR3 protein: CASTGAGTVSSGYTF; D gene: TRBD1; clone size: -; J gene: TRBJ1-2; V gene: TRBV2
CDR3 DNA: TGTGCCAGCAGTTGGGACCAGACCTACGAGCAGTACTTC; CDR3 protein: CASSWDQTYEQYF; D gene: -; clone size: -; J gene: TRBJ2-7; V gene: TRBV12-3/TRBV12-4
CDR3 DNA: TGCAGCGTTGAAGCAGGCCTCTCTGGGGCCAACGTCCTGACTTTC; CDR3 protein: CSVEAGLSGANVLTF; D gene: -; clone size: few; J gene: TRBJ2-6; V gene: TRBV29-1
CDR3 DNA: TGCAGCCGTAGCAGGAGAGGGGGATGGGATGAGCAGTTCTTC; CDR3 protein: CSRSRRGGWDEQFF; D gene: -; clone size: -; J gene: TRBJ2-1; V gene: TRBV20-1
CDR3 DNA: TGTGCCATCAAGGCGCCCACTAGCACAGATACGCAGTATTTT; CDR3 protein: CAIKAPTSTDTQYF; D gene: -; clone size: few; J gene: TRBJ2-3; V gene: TRBV10-3
CDR3 DNA: TGTGCCAGCAGCTTAGGAACGTTTTACTACACAGATACGCAGTATTTT; CDR3 protein: CASSLGTFYYTDTQYF; D gene: -; clone size: -; J gene: TRBJ2-3; V gene: TRBV7-8
CDR3 DNA: TGTGCCAGCAGTGAATATTCGCGTAAGAAGAACACTGAAGCTTTCTTT; CDR3 protein: CASSEYSRKKNTEAFF; D gene: -; clone size: -; J gene: TRBJ1-1; V gene: TRBV25-1
CDR3 DNA: TGTGCCAGCAGCCCTGACAGGGTAGCTTTCTTT; CDR3 protein: CASSPDRVAFF; D gene: TRBD1; clone size: -; J gene: TRBJ1-1; V gene: TRBV12-3/TRBV12-4
CDR3 DNA: TGTGCCAGCAGTTACTCTCGGACTCCGAGGGCCGGGGAGCTGTTTTTT; CDR3 protein: CASSYSRTPRAGELFF; D gene: -; clone size: -; J gene: TRBJ2-2; V gene: TRBV6-5
CDR3 DNA: TGCAGTGCTATCAACCCCCCGGCTCTGGCCTTTAACACTGAAGCTTTCTTT; CDR3 protein: CSAINPPALAFNTEAFF; D gene: -; clone size: -; J gene: TRBJ1-1; V gene: TRBV20-1
CDR3 DNA: TGTGCCAGCAGGTACAGGCGGGACGAGCAGTACTTC; CDR3 protein: CASRYRRDEQYF; D gene: -; clone size: -; J gene: TRBJ2-7; V gene: TRBV6-2/TRBV6-3
CDR3 DNA: TGTGCCAGCAGTCACCGGGACAGCAATGAGCAGTTCTTC; CDR3 protein: CASSHRDSNEQFF; D gene: TRBD1; clone size: -; J gene: TRBJ2-1; V gene: TRBV3-1
CDR3 DNA: TGTGCCAGCAGCGTACGACAGGGGGGCGGCTACACCTTC; CDR3 protein: CASSVRQGGGYTF; D gene: TRBD1; clone size: -; J gene: TRBJ1-2; V gene: TRBV7-2
CDR3 DNA: TGCGCCAGCGATTTCGGGGCCGCTCGGTACTTC; CDR3 protein: CASDFGAARYF; D gene: -; clone size: -; J gene: TRBJ2-7; V gene: TRBV5-1
CDR3 DNA: TGCAGCGTTAGGTTAGACTTCTACGAGCAGTACTTC; CDR3 protein: CSVRLDFYEQYF; D gene: -; clone size: -; J gene: TRBJ2-7; V gene: TRBV29-1
CDR3 DNA: TGTGCCAGCACCTCACCCTCTTCAGAACAAGAGACCCAGTACTTC; CDR3 protein: CASTSPSSEQETQYF; D gene: -; clone size: -; J gene: TRBJ2-5; V gene: TRBV5-4
CDR3 DNA: TGCAGTGCCCAGAGAGATGGGGGTCCCGAGACCCAGTACTTC; CDR3 protein: CSAQRDGGPETQYF; D gene: -; clone size: -; J gene: TRBJ2-5; V gene: TRBV20-1
CDR3 DNA: TGTGCCAGCAGTTTACTCCAGGGAACCCTATCTTACAATGAGCAGTTCTTC; CDR3 protein: CASSLLQGTLSYNEQFF; D gene: -; clone size: -; J gene: TRBJ2-1; V gene: TRBV12-3/TRBV12-4
CDR3 DNA: TGTGCCAGCAGCTTAGAAGGGATAATGTGGGCGCGTGGCTACACCTTC; CDR3 protein: CASSLEGIMWARGYTF; D gene: -; clone size: -; J gene: TRBJ1-2; V gene: TRBV7-2
CDR3 DNA: TGTGCCAGCAGCTTAGTGAGCGGGAGGGGCCGAGAGACCCAGTACTTC; CDR3 protein: CASSLVSGRGRETQYF; D gene: TRBD2; clone size: -; J gene: TRBJ2-5; V gene: TRBV7-2
CDR3 DNA: TGTGCCAGCAGTGAAATGGCTAGCGCGTTCAATGAGCAGTTCTTC; CDR3 protein: CASSEMASAFNEQFF; D gene: -; clone size: few; J gene: TRBJ2-1; V gene: TRBV2
CDR3 DNA: TGTGCCAGCAGCGCGCTGGGTAGCACAGATACGCAGTATTTT; CDR3 protein: CASSALGSTDTQYF; D gene: -; clone size: -; J gene: TRBJ2-3; V gene: TRBV9
CDR3 DNA: TGCAGCGTTGAAGGGACTAGCGGGATCTACAATGAGCAGTTCTTC; CDR3 protein: CSVEGTSGIYNEQFF; D gene: TRBD2; clone size: few; J gene: TRBJ2-1; V gene: TRBV29-1
CDR3 DNA: TGCAGTGCTAGTCCGACAGGGGTGTCTAGCACAGATACGCAGTATTTT; CDR3 protein: CSASPTGVSSTDTQYF; D gene: TRBD1; clone size: -; J gene: TRBJ2-3; V gene: TRBV20-1
CDR3 DNA: TGTGCCAGCAGCCCAGTCCCGGGACTAGCGGGAGTGCAGTACTTC; CDR3 protein: CASSPVPGLAGVQYF; D gene: TRBD2; clone size: -; J gene: TRBJ2-5; V gene: TRBV12-3/TRBV12-4
CDR3 DNA: TGTGCCAGCAGCCTGAGGCGTCCTAGGGGGGAGAAACTGTTTTTT; CDR3 protein: CASSLRRPRGEKLFF; D gene: -; clone size: few; J gene: TRBJ1-4; V gene: TRBV3-1
CDR3 DNA: TGCAGTGCCTATTTAGCGGGATTTAGGAATGAGCAGTTCTTC; CDR3 protein: CSAYLAGFRNEQFF; D gene: TRBD2; clone size: few; J gene: TRBJ2-1; V gene: TRBV20-1
CDR3 DNA: TGTAGTGCCATTAGCGGGAGGACTTACAATGAGCAGTTCTTC; CDR3 protein: CSAISGRTYNEQFF; D gene: TRBD2; clone size: -; J gene: TRBJ2-1; V gene: TRBV20-1
CDR3 DNA: TGTGCCAGCAGTTTCAGGGAATCCGCAGATACGCAGTATTTT; CDR3 protein: CASSFRESADTQYF; D gene: -; clone size: -; J gene: TRBJ2-3; V gene: TRBV27
CDR3 DNA: TGCAGCGTTGAATACTATGGCTACACCTTC; CDR3 protein: CSVEYYGYTF; D gene: -; clone size: few; J gene: TRBJ1-2; V gene: TRBV29-1
CDR3 DNA: TGTGCCAGCAGTTACGGTGGCCACACAGATACGCAGTATTTT; CDR3 protein: CASSYGGHTDTQYF; D gene: -; clone size: -; J gene: TRBJ2-3; V gene: TRBV6-2/TRBV6-3
CDR3 DNA: TGCGCCAGCAGCCAAGGTGCAGGGGGGAGTGATACGCAGTATTTT; CDR3 protein: CASSQGAGGSDTQYF; D gene: -; clone size: -; J gene: TRBJ2-3; V gene: TRBV4-3
CDR3 DNA: TGCAGTGCTAGACGCCCTGGCACAGATACGCAGTATTTT; CDR3 protein: CSARRPGTDTQYF; D gene: -; clone size: -; J gene: TRBJ2-3; V gene: TRBV20-1
CDR3 DNA: TGTGCCAGCAGCGCACACGGGGGGATGGAGACCCAGTACTTC; CDR3 protein: CASSAHGGMETQYF; D gene: TRBD2; clone size: once; J gene: TRBJ2-5; V gene: TRBV7-3
CDR3 DNA: TGTGCCGCGGCGACGGCTAGAACTGAAGCTTTCTTT; CDR3 protein: CAAATARTEAFF; D gene: -; clone size: -; J gene: TRBJ1-1; V gene: TRBV6-2/TRBV6-3
CDR3 DNA: TGCAGTGCTAGAGATCATGCAGGGGGTTACTACGAGCAGTACTTC; CDR3 protein: CSARDHAGGYYEQYF; D gene: TRBD1; clone size: -; J gene: TRBJ2-7; V gene: TRBV20-1
CDR3 DNA: TGTGCCAGCAGTTTAGTTTGGCTAGATGGCACAGATACGCAGTATTTT; CDR3 protein: CASSLVWLDGTDTQYF; D gene: -; clone size: -; J gene: TRBJ2-3; V gene: TRBV28
CDR3 DNA: TGCAGTGCCGCGCCCGGACAGGGTAGATTAGAGACCCAGTACTTC; CDR3 protein: CSAAPGQGRLETQYF; D gene: TRBD1; clone size: few; J gene: TRBJ2-5; V gene: TRBV20-1
CDR3 DNA: TGCGCCAGCAGCCAAGGGGACAGGGGGGAGACCCAGTACTTC; CDR3 protein: CASSQGDRGETQYF; D gene: TRBD1; clone size: -; J gene: TRBJ2-5; V gene: TRBV4-3
CDR3 DNA: TGTGCCAGCAGCTTGCGGGAGGAGTACGAGCAGTACTTC; CDR3 protein: CASSLREEYEQYF; D gene: TRBD2; clone size: few; J gene: TRBJ2-7; V gene: TRBV11-2
CDR3 DNA: TGCGCCAGCAGCCAAGATGAACACTACAATCAGCCCCAGCATTTT; CDR3 protein: CASSQDEHYNQPQHF; D gene: -; clone size: -; J gene: TRBJ1-5; V gene: TRBV4-1
CDR3 DNA: TGTGCCAGCAGCGCATGGAACTCTGGGGCCAACGTCCTGACTTTC; CDR3 protein: CASSAWNSGANVLTF; D gene: -; clone size: many; J gene: TRBJ2-6; V gene: TRBV9
CDR3 DNA: TGTGCCACCAGTGATGCAGGACAGGGAGTATACGAGCAGTACTTC; CDR3 protein: CATSDAGQGVYEQYF; D gene: TRBD1; clone size: -; J gene: TRBJ2-7; V gene: TRBV24-1
CDR3 DNA: TGCGCCAGCAGCCAGCTACAGGGAATTGATCAGTCCCAGCATTTT; CDR3 protein: CASSQLQGIDQSQHF; D gene: -; clone size: -; J gene: TRBJ1-5; V gene: TRBV4-3
CDR3 DNA: TGTGCCAGCAGCACCTCCGAGGAGGGGGCCTCCTACGAGCAGTACTTC; CDR3 protein: CASSTSEEGASYEQYF; D gene: -; clone size: -; J gene: TRBJ2-7; V gene: TRBV6-2/TRBV6-3
CDR3 DNA: TGCAGTGCTTGGGATCAAGCCTCCTACGAGCAGTACTTC; CDR3 protein: CSAWDQASYEQYF; D gene: -; clone size: -; J gene: TRBJ2-7; V gene: TRBV20-1